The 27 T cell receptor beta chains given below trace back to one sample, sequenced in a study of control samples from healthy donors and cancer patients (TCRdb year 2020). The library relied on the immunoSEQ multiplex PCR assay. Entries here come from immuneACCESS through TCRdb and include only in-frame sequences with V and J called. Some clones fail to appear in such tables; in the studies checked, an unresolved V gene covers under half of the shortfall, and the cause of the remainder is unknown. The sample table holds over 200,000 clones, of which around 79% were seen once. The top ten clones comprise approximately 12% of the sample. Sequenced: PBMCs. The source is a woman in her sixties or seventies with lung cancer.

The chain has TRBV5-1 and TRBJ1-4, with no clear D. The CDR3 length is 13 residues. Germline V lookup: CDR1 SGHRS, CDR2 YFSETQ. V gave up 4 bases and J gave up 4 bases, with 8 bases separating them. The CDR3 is CASSTESNEKLFF. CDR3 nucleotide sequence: TGCGCCAGCAGCACCGAGAGTAATGAAAAACTGTTTTTT.

The CDR3 DNA reads as TGTGCCAGCAGTCCATACATCTCTGGGGCCAACGTCCTGACTTTC. Translating gives CASSPYISGANVLTF. This rearrangement joins TRBV27 to TRBJ2-6, with no clear D. This CDR3 spans 15 amino acids. From germline, CDR1 is MNHEY and CDR2 SMNVEV (reference sequence). V lost 5 bases, J lost 0 bases, and 8 bases lay in between.

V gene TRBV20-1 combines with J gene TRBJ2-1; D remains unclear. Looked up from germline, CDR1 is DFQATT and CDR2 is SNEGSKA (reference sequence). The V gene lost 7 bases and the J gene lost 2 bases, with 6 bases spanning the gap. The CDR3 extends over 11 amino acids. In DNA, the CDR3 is TGCAGTGGCGCCGCCTACAATGAGCAGTTCTTC. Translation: CSGAAYNEQFF.

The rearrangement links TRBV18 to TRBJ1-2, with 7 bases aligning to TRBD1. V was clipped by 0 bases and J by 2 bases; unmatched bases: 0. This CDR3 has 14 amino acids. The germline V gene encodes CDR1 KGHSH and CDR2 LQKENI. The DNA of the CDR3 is TGTGCCAGCTCACCACCGGGACAGAACTATGGCTACACCTTC. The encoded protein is CASSPPGQNYGYTF.

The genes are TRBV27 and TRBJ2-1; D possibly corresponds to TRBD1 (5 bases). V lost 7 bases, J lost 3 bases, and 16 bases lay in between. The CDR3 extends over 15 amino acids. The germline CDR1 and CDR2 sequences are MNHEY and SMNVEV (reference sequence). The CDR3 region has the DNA TGTGCCAGCAAGGAGTTAAGGGGCTTCTACAATGAGCAGTTCTTC. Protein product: CASKELRGFYNEQFF.

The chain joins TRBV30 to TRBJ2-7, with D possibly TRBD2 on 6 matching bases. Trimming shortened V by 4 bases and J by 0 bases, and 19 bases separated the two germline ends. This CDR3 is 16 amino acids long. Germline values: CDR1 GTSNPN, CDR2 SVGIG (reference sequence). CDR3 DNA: TGTGCCTGGACGTTCGGTGGAGGGAGGAGCTCCTACGAGCAGTACTTC. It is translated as CAWTFGGGRSSYEQYF.

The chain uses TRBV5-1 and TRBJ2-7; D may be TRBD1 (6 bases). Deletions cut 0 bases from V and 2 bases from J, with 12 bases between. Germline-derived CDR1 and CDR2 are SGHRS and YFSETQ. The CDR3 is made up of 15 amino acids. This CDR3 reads CASSLEPGTPYEQYF. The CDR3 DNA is TGCGCCAGCAGCTTGGAGCCCGGGACACCCTACGAGCAGTACTTC.

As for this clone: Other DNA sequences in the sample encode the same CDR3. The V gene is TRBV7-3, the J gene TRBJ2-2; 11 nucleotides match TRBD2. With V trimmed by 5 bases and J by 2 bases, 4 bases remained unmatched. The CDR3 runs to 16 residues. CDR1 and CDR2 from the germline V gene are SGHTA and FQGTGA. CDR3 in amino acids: CASSPGLAVNTGELFF. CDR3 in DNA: TGTGCCAGCAGCCCGGGACTAGCGGTTAACACCGGGGAGCTGTTTTTT.

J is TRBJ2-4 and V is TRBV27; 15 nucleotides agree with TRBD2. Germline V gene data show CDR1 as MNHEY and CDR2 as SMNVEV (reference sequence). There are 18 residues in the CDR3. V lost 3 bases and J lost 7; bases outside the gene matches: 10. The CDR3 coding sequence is TGTGCCAGCAGTTTGTCCCCGGGACTAGCGGGAGGTCGGAACATTCAGTACTTC. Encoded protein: CASSLSPGLAGGRNIQYF.

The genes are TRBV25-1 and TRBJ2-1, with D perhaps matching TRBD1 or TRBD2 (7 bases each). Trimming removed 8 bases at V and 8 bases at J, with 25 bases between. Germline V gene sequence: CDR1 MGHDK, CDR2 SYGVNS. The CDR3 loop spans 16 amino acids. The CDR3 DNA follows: TGTGCCAGCTCTTCACCGGGGGGTGGAGGGGGCGATGAGCAGTTCTTC. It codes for CASSSPGGGGGDEQFF.

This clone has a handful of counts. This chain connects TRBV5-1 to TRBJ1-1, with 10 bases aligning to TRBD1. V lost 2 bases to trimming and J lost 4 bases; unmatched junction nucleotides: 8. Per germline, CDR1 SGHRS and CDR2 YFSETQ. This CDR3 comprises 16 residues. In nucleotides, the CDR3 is TGCGCCAGCAGCTTCTCGACAGGGGGCAGGAGCACTGAAGCTTTCTTT. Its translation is CASSFSTGGRSTEAFF.

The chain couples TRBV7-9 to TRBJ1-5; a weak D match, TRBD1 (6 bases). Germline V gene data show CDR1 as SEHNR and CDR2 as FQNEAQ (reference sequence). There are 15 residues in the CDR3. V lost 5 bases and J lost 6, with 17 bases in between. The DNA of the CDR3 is TGTGCCAGCAGCGCAGCCAACGGGGGCGGTCAGCCCCAGCATTTT. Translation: CASSAANGGGQPQHF.

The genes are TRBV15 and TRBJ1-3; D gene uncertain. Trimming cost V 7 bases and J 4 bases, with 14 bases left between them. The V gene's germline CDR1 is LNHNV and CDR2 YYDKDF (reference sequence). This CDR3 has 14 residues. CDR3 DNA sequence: TGTGCCACCACGCGGAGCGGGCAAGGAAACACCATATATTTT. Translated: CATTRSGQGNTIYF.

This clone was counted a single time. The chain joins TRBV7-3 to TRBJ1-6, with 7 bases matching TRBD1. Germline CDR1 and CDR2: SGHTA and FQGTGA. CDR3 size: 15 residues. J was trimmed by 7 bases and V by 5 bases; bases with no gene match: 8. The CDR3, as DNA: TGTGCCAGCAGCGCGACAGGGAACGGGAATTCACCCCTCCACTTT. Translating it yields CASSATGNGNSPLHF.

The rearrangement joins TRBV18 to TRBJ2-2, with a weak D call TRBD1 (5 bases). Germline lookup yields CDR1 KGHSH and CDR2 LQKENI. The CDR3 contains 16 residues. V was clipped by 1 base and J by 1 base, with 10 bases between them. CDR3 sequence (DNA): TGTGCCAGCTCACCACTTGGGGCAGGGAACACCGGGGAGCTGTTTTTT. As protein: CASSPLGAGNTGELFF.

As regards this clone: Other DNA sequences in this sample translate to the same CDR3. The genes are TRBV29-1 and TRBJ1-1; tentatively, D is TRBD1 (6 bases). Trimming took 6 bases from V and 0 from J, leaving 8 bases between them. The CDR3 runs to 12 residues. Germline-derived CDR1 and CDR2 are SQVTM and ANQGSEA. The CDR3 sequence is CSVDSLNTEAFF. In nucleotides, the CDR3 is TGCAGCGTGGACAGTTTGAACACTGAAGCTTTCTTT.

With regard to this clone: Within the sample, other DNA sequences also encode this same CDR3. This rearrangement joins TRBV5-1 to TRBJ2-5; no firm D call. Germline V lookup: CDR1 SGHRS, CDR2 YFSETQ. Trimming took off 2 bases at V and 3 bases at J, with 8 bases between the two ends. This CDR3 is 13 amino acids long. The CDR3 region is CASSLGQKETQYF. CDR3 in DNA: TGCGCCAGCAGCTTAGGGCAGAAAGAGACCCAGTACTTC.

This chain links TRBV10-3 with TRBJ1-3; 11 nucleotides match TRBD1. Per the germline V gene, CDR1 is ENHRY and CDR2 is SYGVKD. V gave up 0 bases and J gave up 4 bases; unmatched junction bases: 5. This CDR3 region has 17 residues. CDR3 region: CAISESTGQGAGNTIYF. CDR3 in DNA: TGTGCCATCAGTGAGTCCACTGGACAGGGGGCAGGAAACACCATATATTTT.

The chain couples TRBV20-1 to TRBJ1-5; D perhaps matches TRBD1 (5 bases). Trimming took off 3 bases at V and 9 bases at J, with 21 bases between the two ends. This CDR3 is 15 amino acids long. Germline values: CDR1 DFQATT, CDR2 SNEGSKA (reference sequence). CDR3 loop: CSASPPQGRVRPQHF. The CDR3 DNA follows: TGCAGTGCTAGTCCTCCGCAGGGCAGGGTACGGCCCCAGCATTTT.

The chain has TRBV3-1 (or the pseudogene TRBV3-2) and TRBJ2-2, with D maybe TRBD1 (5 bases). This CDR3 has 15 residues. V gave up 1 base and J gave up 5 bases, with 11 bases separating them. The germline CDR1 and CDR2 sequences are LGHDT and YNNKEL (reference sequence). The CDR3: CASSQADRSTGELFF. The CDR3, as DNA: TGTGCCAGCAGCCAAGCCGACAGATCAACCGGGGAGCTGTTTTTT.

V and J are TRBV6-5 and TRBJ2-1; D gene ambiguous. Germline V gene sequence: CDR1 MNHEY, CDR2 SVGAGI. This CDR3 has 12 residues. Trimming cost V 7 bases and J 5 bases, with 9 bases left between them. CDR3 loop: CASTRLDNEQFF. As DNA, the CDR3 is TGTGCCAGCACCCGACTCGACAATGAGCAGTTCTTC.

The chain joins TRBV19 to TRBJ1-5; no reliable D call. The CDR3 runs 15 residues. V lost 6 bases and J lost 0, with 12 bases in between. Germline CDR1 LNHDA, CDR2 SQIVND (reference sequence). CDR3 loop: CASRPFRGSNQPQHF. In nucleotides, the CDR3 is TGTGCCAGTAGGCCTTTTCGTGGTAGCAATCAGCCCCAGCATTTT.

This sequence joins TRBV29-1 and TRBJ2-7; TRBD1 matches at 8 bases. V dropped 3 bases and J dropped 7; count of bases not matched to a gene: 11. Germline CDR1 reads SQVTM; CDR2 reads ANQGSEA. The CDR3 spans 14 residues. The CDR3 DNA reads TGCAGCGTTGAGAAGGAGGACAGGGTAGAGGAGCAGTACTTC. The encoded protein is CSVEKEDRVEEQYF.

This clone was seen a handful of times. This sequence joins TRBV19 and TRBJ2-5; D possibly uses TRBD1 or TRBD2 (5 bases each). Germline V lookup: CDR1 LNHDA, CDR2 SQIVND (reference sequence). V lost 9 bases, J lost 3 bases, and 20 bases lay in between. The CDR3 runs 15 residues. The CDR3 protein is CASSIAGGDEETQYF. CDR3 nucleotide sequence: TGTGCCAGCAGCATCGCCGGTGGGGACGAAGAGACCCAGTACTTC.

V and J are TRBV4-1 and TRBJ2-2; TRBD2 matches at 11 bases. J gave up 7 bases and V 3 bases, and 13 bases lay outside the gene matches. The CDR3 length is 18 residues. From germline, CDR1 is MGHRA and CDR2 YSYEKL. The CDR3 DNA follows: TGCGCCAGCAGCCAGTCATTAGCGGGGGGGTACGAACGCGGGGAGCTGTTTTTT. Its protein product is CASSQSLAGGYERGELFF.

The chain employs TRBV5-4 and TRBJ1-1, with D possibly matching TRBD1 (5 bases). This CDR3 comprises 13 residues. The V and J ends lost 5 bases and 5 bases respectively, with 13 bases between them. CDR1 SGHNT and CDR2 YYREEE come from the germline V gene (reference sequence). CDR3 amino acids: CASRGGGETEAFF. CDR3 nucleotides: TGTGCCAGCAGAGGTGGAGGGGAAACTGAAGCTTTCTTT.

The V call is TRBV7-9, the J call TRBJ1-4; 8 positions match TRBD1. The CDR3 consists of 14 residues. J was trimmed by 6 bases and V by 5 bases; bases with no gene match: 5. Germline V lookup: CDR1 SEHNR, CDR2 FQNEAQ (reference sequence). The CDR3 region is CASSPDRVDEKLFF. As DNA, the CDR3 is TGTGCCAGCAGCCCGGACAGGGTGGATGAAAAACTGTTTTTT. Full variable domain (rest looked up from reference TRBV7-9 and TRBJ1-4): DTGVSQNPRHKITKRGQNVTFRCDPISEHNRLYWYRQTLGQGPEFLTYFQNEAQLEKSRLLSDRFSAERPKGSFSTLEIQRTEQGDSAMYLCASSPDRVDEKLFFGSGTQLSVL.